The rows below give T cell receptor beta chains drawn from one sample of a study of blood T cells in healthy people across ages. TCRdb itself ran the 5' RACE reads through MiXCR, one entry per CDR3 protein. The table has about 720,000 distinct CDR3 sequences, about 20% seen once. The sequenced sample was blood. Receptors originate from a man in his 70s in good health. Both conserved end residues are part of each CDR3. The D gene is left open where the match is weak. The size entry is marked missing in some rows and otherwise reads once, few, many or a size class.

TRBJ2-2 | - | - | TRBV5-1 | CASSSEGIDTGELFF | TGCGCCAGCAGCTCGGAGGGGATCGACACCGGGGAGCTGTTTTTT
TRBJ1-1 | - | - | TRBV19 | CASSTTAEAFF | TGTGCCAGTAGTACCACAGCTGAAGCTTTCTTT
TRBJ2-5 | - | - | TRBV5-1 | CASSFASAVQETQYF | TGCGCCAGCAGCTTTGCTAGCGCGGTACAAGAGACCCAGTACTTC
TRBJ2-5 | few | - | TRBV11-2 | CASSLGVVETQYF | TGTGCCAGCAGCTTGGGCGTGGTAGAGACCCAGTACTTC
TRBJ1-1 | few | - | TRBV20-1 | CSARGSRGQYTEAFF | TGCAGTGCTAGGGGGTCCCGAGGGCAGTACACTGAAGCTTTCTTT
TRBJ1-2 | few | - | TRBV4-2 | CASSQDGTIYGYTF | TGTGCCAGCAGCCAAGATGGGACAATCTATGGCTACACCTTC
TRBJ2-5 | - | - | TRBV7-9 | CASSLARIETQYF | TGTGCCAGCAGCTTAGCCAGGATAGAGACCCAGTACTTC
TRBJ2-1 | - | - | TRBV12-3/TRBV12-4 | CASSGSGGINEQFF | TGTGCCAGCAGTGGGTCTGGGGGGATCAATGAGCAGTTCTTC
TRBJ2-3 | - | - | TRBV28 | CASRHDRSTDTQYF | TGTGCCAGCAGACACGACCGTAGCACAGATACGCAGTATTTT
TRBJ1-1 | - | - | TRBV5-4 | CASSLGSGREVEAFF | TGTGCCAGCAGCTTGGGCAGTGGCAGGGAAGTTGAAGCTTTCTTT
TRBJ2-2 | - | TRBD2 | TRBV6-2/TRBV6-3 | CASSYHSGRGAGELFF | TGTGCCAGCAGTTACCACAGCGGGAGAGGGGCCGGGGAGCTGTTTTTT
TRBJ2-1 | - | - | TRBV7-2 | CASSLDRGFTEQFF | TGTGCCAGCAGCTTAGATCGGGGGTTCACTGAGCAGTTCTTC